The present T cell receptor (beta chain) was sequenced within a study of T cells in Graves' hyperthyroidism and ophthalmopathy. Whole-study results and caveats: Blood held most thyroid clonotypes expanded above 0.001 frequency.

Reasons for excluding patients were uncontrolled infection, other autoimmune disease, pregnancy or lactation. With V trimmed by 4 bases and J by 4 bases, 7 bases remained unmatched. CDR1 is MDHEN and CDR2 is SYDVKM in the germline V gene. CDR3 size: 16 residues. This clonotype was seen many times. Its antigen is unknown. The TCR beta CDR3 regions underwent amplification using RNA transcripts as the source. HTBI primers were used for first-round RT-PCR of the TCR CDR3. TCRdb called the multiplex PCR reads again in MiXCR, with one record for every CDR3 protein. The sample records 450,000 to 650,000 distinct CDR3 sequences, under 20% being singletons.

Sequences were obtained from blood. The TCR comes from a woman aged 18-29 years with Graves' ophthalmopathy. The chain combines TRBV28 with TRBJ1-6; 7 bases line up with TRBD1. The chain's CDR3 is CASSSSGQAYNSPLHF. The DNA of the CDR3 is TGTGCCAGCAGTTCATCCGGACAGGCGTATAATTCACCCCTCCACTTT.